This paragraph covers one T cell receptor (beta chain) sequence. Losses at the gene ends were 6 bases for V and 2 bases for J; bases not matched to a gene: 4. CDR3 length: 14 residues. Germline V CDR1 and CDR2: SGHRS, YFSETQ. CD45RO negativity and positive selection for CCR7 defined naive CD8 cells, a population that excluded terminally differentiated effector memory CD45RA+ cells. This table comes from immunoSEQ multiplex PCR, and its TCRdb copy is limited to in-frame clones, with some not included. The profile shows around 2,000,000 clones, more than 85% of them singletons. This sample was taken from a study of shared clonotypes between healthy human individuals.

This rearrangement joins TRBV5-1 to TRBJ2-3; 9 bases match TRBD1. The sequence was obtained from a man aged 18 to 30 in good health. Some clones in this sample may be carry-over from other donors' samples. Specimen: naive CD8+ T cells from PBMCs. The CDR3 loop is CASKGQGNTDTQYF. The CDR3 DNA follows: TGCGCCAGCAAGGGACAGGGCAACACAGATACGCAGTATTTT. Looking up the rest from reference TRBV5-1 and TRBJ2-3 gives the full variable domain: KAGVTQTPRYLIKTRGQQVTLSCSPISGHRSVSWYQQTPGQGLQFLFEYFSETQRNKGNFPGRFSGRQFSNSRSEMNVSTLELGDSALYLCASKGQGNTDTQYFGPGTRLTVL.